This paragraph covers one T cell receptor (beta chain) sequence. Its matching antigen is unknown. The entry originates in a study of radiotherapy plus CTLA-4 blockade in lung cancer. Data came from immunoSEQ multiplex PCR; TCRdb stores just in-frame clones and leaves some out. Of 35,000 or so clones in the sample, about 85% are singletons; the top ten hold about 5.8%. Findings and caveats of the study: After treatment with radiotherapy plus ipilimumab, TCR clones that came from the tumor expanded in blood.

V lost 5 bases to trimming and J lost 8 bases, with 18 bases between them. This CDR3 spans 15 amino acids. The germline CDR1 and CDR2 sequences are SEHNR and FQNEAQ (reference sequence). The TCR comes from a human donor with non-small cell lung cancer who had stable disease on radiotherapy plus ipilimumab. Here the sequenced sample was peripheral blood, taken from a patient treated with radiotherapy plus ipilimumab. The chain carries TRBV7-9 and TRBJ2-2; TRBD1 is a possible D gene (6 bases). The DNA for the CDR3 is TGTGCCAGCAGCGACGGAGGACAGAAGAAGGGGGAGCTGTTTTTT. This translates into CASSDGGQKKGELFF.